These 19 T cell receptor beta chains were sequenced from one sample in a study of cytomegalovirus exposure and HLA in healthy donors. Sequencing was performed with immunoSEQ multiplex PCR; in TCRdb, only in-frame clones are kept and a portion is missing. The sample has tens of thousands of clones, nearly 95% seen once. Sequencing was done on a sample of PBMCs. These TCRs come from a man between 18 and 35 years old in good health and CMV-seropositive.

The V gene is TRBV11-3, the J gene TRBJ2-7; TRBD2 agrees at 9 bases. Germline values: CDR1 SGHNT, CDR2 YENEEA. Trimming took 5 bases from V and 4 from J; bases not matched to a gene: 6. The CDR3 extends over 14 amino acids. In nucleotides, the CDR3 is TGTGCCAGCAGCCGCGGGGGGGGCGGTTACGAGCAGTACTTC. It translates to CASSRGGGGYEQYF. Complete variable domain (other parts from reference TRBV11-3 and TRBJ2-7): EAGVVQSPRYKIIEKKQPVAFWCNPISGHNTLYWYLQNLGQGPELLIRYENEEAVDDSQLPKDRFSAERLKGVDSTLKIQPAELGDSAVYLCASSRGGGGYEQYFGPGTRLTVT.

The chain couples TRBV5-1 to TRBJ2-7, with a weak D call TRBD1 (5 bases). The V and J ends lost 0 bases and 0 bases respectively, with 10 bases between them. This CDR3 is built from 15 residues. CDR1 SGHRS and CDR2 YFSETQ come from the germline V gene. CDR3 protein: CASSLAGPSSYEQYF. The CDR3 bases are TGCGCCAGCAGCTTGGCAGGGCCGAGCTCCTACGAGCAGTACTTC.

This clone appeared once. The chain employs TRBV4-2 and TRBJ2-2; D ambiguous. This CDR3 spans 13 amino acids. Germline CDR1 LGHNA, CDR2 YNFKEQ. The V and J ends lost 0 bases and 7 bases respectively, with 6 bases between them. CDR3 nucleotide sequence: TGTGCCAGCAGCCAAGATCCGGTCGGGGAGCTGTTTTTT. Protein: CASSQDPVGELFF.

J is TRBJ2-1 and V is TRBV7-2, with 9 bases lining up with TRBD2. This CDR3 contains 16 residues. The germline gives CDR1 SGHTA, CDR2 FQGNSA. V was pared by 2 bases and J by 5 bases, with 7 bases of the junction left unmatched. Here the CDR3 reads CASSLSGASGNNEQFF. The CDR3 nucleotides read TGTGCCAGCAGCTTATCGGGGGCTAGCGGGAACAATGAGCAGTTCTTC.

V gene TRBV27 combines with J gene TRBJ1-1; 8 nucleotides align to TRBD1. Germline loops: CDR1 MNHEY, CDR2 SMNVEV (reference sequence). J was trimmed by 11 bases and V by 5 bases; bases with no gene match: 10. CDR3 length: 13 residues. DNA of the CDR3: TGTGCCAGCAGTCCAGGGACAGGCCGAGGGGCTTTCTTT. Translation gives CASSPGTGRGAFF.

CDR3 in amino acids: CASSLDGQDTEAFF. CDR3 DNA sequence: TGCGCCAGCAGCTTAGACGGACAGGATACTGAAGCTTTCTTT. This rearrangement joins TRBV5-1 to TRBJ1-1, with 7 positions matching TRBD1. CDR1 and CDR2 from the germline V gene are SGHRS and YFSETQ. This CDR3 spans 14 amino acids. V was pared by 2 bases and J by 5 bases, with 6 bases of the junction left unmatched.

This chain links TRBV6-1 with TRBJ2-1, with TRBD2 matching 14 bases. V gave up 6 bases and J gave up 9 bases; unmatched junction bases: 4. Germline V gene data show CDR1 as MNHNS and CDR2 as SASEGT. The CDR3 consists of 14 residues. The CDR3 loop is CASSDGLAGGEQFF. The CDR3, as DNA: TGTGCCAGCAGCGACGGACTAGCGGGAGGTGAGCAGTTCTTC.

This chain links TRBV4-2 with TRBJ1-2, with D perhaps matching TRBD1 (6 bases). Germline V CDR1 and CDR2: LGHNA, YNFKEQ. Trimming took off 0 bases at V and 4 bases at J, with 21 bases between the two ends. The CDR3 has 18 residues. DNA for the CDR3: TGTGCCAGCAGCCAAGATCTTGACAGGACCCTTTTTACCTATGGCTACACCTTC. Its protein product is CASSQDLDRTLFTYGYTF.

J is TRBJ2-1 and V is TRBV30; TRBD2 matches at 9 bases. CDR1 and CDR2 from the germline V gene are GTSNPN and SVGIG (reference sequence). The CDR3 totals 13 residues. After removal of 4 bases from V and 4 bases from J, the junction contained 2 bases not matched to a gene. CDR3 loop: CAWNLAGYNEQFF. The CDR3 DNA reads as TGTGCCTGGAACCTAGCGGGATACAATGAGCAGTTCTTC. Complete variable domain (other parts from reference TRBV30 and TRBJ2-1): SQTIHQWPATLVQPVGSPLSLECTVEGTSNPNLYWYRQAAGRGLQLLFYSVGIGQISSEVPQNLSASRPQDRQFILSSKKLLLSDSGFYLCAWNLAGYNEQFFGPGTRLTVL.

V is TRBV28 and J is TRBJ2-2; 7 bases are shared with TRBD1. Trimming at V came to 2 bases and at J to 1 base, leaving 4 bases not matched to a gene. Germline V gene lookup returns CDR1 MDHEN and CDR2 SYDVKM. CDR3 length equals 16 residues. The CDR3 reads CASSLRGQENTGELFF. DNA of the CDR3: TGTGCCAGCAGTTTAAGGGGGCAAGAGAACACCGGGGAGCTGTTTTTT.

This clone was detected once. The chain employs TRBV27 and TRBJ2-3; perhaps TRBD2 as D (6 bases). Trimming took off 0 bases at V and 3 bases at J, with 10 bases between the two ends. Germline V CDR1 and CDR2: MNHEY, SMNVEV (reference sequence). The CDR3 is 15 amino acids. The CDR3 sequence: CASSLSGSSTDTQYF. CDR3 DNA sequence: TGTGCCAGCAGTTTATCCGGGAGTAGTACAGATACGCAGTATTTT.

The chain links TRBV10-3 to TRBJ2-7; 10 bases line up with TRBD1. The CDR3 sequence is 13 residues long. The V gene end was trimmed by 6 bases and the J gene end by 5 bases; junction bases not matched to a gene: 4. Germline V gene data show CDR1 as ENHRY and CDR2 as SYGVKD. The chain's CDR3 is CAIRGQGLDEQYF. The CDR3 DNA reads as TGTGCCATCAGGGGACAGGGGCTCGACGAGCAGTACTTC.

CDR3 coding DNA: TGTGCCAGCAGTGCCGGGACAGGGAGTGACTATGGCTACACCTTC. This translates into CASSAGTGSDYGYTF. This sequence joins TRBV28 and TRBJ1-2; 9 bases are shared with TRBD1. V gave up 5 bases and J gave up 3 bases; unmatched junction bases: 7. The CDR3 totals 15 residues. CDR1 and CDR2 from the germline V gene are MDHEN and SYDVKM.

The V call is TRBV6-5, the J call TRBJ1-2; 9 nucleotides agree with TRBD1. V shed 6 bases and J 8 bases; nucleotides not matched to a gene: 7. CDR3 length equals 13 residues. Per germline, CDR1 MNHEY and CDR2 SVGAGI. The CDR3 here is CASRETGGRGYTF. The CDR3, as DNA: TGTGCCAGCAGGGAGACAGGGGGTAGGGGCTACACCTTC.

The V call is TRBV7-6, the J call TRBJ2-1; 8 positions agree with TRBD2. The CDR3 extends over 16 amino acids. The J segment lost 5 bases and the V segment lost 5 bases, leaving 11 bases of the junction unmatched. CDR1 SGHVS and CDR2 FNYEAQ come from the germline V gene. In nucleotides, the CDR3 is TGTGCCAGCAGCCCGGAGAGTAGCGGGACCCACAATGAGCAGTTCTTC. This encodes CASSPESSGTHNEQFF. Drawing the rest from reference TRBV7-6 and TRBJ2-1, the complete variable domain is GAGVSQSPRYKVTKRGQDVALRCDPISGHVSLYWYRQALGQGPEFLTYFNYEAQQDKSGLPNDRFSAERPEGSISTLTIQRTEQRDSAMYRCASSPESSGTHNEQFFGPGTRLTVL.

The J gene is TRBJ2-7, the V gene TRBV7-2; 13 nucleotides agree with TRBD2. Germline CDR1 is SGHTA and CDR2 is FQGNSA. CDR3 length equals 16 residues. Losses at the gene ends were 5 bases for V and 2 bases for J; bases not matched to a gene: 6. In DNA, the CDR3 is TGTGCCAGCAGCCACCGGACTAGCGGGAGACCCTACGAGCAGTACTTC. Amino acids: CASSHRTSGRPYEQYF.

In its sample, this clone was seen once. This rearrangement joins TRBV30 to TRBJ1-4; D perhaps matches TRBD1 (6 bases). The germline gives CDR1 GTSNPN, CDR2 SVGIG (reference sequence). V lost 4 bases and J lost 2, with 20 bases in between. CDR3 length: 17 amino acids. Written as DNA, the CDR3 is TGTGCCTGGAAACGGACAGTACGATCCCTTACTAATGAAAAACTGTTTTTT. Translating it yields CAWKRTVRSLTNEKLFF.

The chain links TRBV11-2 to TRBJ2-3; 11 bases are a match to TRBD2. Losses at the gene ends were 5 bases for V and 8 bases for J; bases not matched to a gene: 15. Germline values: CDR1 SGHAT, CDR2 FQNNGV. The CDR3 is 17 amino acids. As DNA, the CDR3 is TGTGCCAGCAGCCGATCATTACTAGCGGGGGCGCCGGGTACGCAGTATTTT. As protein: CASSRSLLAGAPGTQYF.

The CDR3 here is CASSTTRVEQYF. CDR3 coding DNA: TGTGCCAGCAGCACCACCAGGGTAGAGCAGTACTTC. The chain joins TRBV7-8 to TRBJ2-7, with D maybe TRBD1 (5 bases). Germline CDR1 SGHVS, CDR2 FQNEAQ. The V end lost 5 bases, the J end lost 7 bases, and 12 bases lay between the germline ends. There are 12 residues in the CDR3.